These 12 T cell receptor beta chains originate from one sample sequenced in a study of T-cell reconstitution after alpha-beta-depleted transplantation in children. As it was prepared, the TCRbeta library received unique molecular identifiers. TCRdb itself ran the PCR reads through MiXCR, one entry per CDR3 protein. The repertoire holds about 500,000 distinct CDR3 sequences, with around a third as singletons. This specimen consisted of PBMCs from the stem cell graft donor, obtained from the stem cell graft. These receptor sequences come from a human donor who donated a stem cell graft to a child with aplastic anemia.

V gene TRBV6-1 combines with J gene TRBJ2-7; 9 bases agree with TRBD1. J lost 2 bases, V lost 3 bases, and 8 bases had no gene match. This CDR3 is built from 16 residues. The germline V gene has CDR1 MNHNS and CDR2 SASEGT. CDR3 amino acids: CASSDLGQGFAYEQYF. The CDR3 nucleotides are TGTGCCAGCAGTGATCTAGGACAGGGGTTCGCCTACGAGCAGTACTTC.

Only a few counts were recorded for this clonotype. The rearrangement links TRBV18 to TRBJ1-5; tentatively, D is TRBD1 (5 bases). The V gene's germline CDR1 is KGHSH and CDR2 LQKENI. Trimming shortened V by 1 base and J by 2 bases, and 6 bases separated the two germline ends. The CDR3 has 14 residues. The CDR3 DNA reads as TGTGCCAGCTCACCACAACAGGGCAATCAGCCCCAGCATTTT. Translating it yields CASSPQQGNQPQHF.

This clonotype was counted between two and nine times. The V and J genes are TRBV12-3 or TRBV12-4 and TRBJ1-4, with a possible D match to TRBD1 (5 bases). CDR3 length equals 13 residues. Trimming cost V 4 bases and J 8 bases, with 11 bases left between them. The DNA for the CDR3 is TGTGCCAGCAGTTCGGGGACGAGAGAAAAACTGTTTTTT. This translates into CASSSGTREKLFF.

This clonotype was picked up a small number of times. This chain uses TRBV11-1 with TRBJ2-1, with D possibly being TRBD2 (5 bases). Between the trimmed V and J ends, which lost 2 bases and 7 bases, there was a span of 12 bases. The CDR3 totals 14 residues. Germline V gene data show CDR1 as SGHAT and CDR2 as FQDESV (reference sequence). CDR3 protein: CASSLSLGGNEQFF. The CDR3 nucleotides read TGTGCCAGCAGCTTAAGTTTAGGCGGGAATGAGCAGTTCTTC.

This chain connects TRBV28 to TRBJ1-2; TRBD1 aligns across 11 bases. V lost 8 bases to trimming and J lost 5 bases; unmatched junction nucleotides: 7. Germline values: CDR1 MDHEN, CDR2 SYDVKM. This CDR3 spans 14 amino acids. The CDR3 loop is CASGGTGGSYGYTF. In nucleotides, the CDR3 is TGTGCCAGCGGAGGGACAGGGGGGAGTTATGGCTACACCTTC.

This clonotype was counted a few times. The genes are TRBV3-1 and TRBJ2-6; 8 nucleotides line up with TRBD2. In germline, CDR1 is LGHDT, CDR2 YNNKEL (reference sequence). V gave up 3 bases and J gave up 3 bases; unmatched junction bases: 10. The CDR3 spans 18 residues. The CDR3: CASSQSGSWRGGANVLTF. CDR3 in DNA: TGTGCCAGCAGCCAGAGCGGGAGCTGGAGGGGTGGGGCCAACGTCCTGACTTTC. The whole variable domain, filled in from reference TRBV3-1 and TRBJ2-6, reads DTAVSQTPKYLVTQMGNDKSIKCEQNLGHDTMYWYKQDSKKFLKIMFSYNNKELIINETVPNRFSPKSPDKAHLNLHINSLELGDSAVYFCASSQSGSWRGGANVLTFGAGSRLTVL.

The sample holds a few counts of this clonotype. V usage is TRBV4-3 and J usage is TRBJ2-7; 13 bases are a match to TRBD2. The CDR3 runs 16 residues. Per germline, CDR1 LGHNA and CDR2 YSLEER. Losses at the gene ends were 0 bases for V and 6 bases for J; bases not matched to a gene: 5. The CDR3 region is CASSQDGLAGVREQYF. The CDR3 DNA reads as TGCGCCAGCAGCCAAGATGGACTAGCGGGAGTCCGCGAGCAGTACTTC.

The chain links TRBV5-1 to TRBJ2-6, with 8 bases identical to TRBD2. This CDR3 is built from 18 residues. J was trimmed by 0 bases and V by 0 bases; bases with no gene match: 5. Looked up from germline, CDR1 is SGHRS and CDR2 is YFSETQ. The CDR3 coding sequence is TGCGCCAGCAGCTTGGAGGCGGGAGGACCCTCTGGGGCCAACGTCCTGACTTTC. The encoded protein is CASSLEAGGPSGANVLTF.

This clonotype showed up just a few times. The chain carries TRBV28 and TRBJ2-7; the D is unclear. Per germline, CDR1 MDHEN and CDR2 SYDVKM. V was trimmed by 7 bases and J by 3 bases, leaving 13 bases between them. The CDR3 is made up of 13 amino acids. Written as DNA, the CDR3 is TGTGCCAGCACCGTGGGCTCAGGCTACGAGCAGTACTTC. Protein product: CASTVGSGYEQYF.

There are a few counts of this clonotype. The chain carries TRBV20-1 and TRBJ2-3, with D possibly being TRBD1 (6 bases). Deletions cut 4 bases from V and 1 base from J, with 12 bases between. The CDR3 sequence is 14 residues long. CDR1 DFQATT and CDR2 SNEGSKA come from the germline V gene (reference sequence). This CDR3 reads CSANAGGGTDTQYF. In DNA, the CDR3 is TGCAGTGCTAACGCTGGGGGCGGCACAGATACGCAGTATTTT.

Remarks on this clonotype: An end of the junction does not agree with germline; a read error may underlie this. V is TRBV11-2 and J is TRBJ2-1; unclear D gene. Germline values: CDR1 SGHAT, CDR2 FQNNGV. The length of the CDR3 is 13 residues. The CDR3 nucleotides read TGTGCCAGCAGCTTAGGTTCCCTCAATGACCAGTTCTTC. Residues: CASSLGSLNDQFF.

The rearrangement uses TRBV6-1 and TRBJ2-7; 10 nucleotides align to TRBD1. Germline CDR1 reads MNHNS; CDR2 reads SASEGT. The V and J ends lost 8 bases and 7 bases, in that order; junction bases with no gene match: 20. The CDR3 sequence is 17 residues long. The chain's CDR3 is CASGPGQGRQLGSEQYF. In nucleotides, the CDR3 is TGTGCCAGCGGTCCGGGACAGGGGAGACAATTGGGTTCGGAGCAGTACTTC.